This T cell receptor (beta chain) derives from a study of blood T cell repertoires in COVID-19. Study details: The United States, Italy and Spain were the sources of the acute and convalescent COVID-19 samples. Sample material is recorded as cDNA or gDNA derived from T cells, B-cell-depleted T cells, or PBMCs.

The authors' processing: From reference gene primer amplification, estimates of nucleated cell counts were derived. TCRdb's copy holds only in-frame clones and misses some; the assay was immunoSEQ multiplex PCR. V, J and clone size derive from that table, while D and trimming were established from the DNA sequence. This table has about 180,000 clones, approximately 89% appearing once. The CDR3 has 14 residues. Germline V lookup: CDR1 MNHEY, CDR2 SVGAGI. J gave up 2 bases and V 8 bases, and 4 bases lay outside the gene matches. The sample comprised peripheral blood. The chain carries TRBV6-5 and TRBJ2-7, with 12 bases identical to TRBD1. The sequence came from a woman in her 30s with acute or convalescent COVID-19. The CDR3 bases are TGTGCCAGCTCCTGGGACAGGGGGCCCTACGAGCAGTACTTC. Protein sequence: CASSWDRGPYEQYF.